Listed here are 27 T cell receptor beta chains from one sample, sequenced in a study of T cell responses to AZD1222 COVID-19 vaccine. Libraries were prepared by immunoSEQ multiplex PCR; TCRdb keeps only in-frame clonotypes and omits some of them. The sample includes more than 50,000 clones, approximately 88% of them seen just once. The starting material was peripheral blood, obtained on day 0 of AZD1222 vaccination. All receptors derive from an adult in good health.

The V gene is TRBV5-4, the J gene TRBJ2-6; D perhaps matches TRBD1 (6 bases). This CDR3 has 16 residues. V shed 4 bases and J shed 0 bases, with 11 bases lying between them. Germline CDR1 reads SGHNT; CDR2 reads YYREEE (reference sequence). The CDR3 sequence: CASSVDSPSGANVLTF. The CDR3 nucleotides read TGTGCCAGCAGCGTGGACAGCCCCTCTGGGGCCAACGTCCTGACTTTC.

The chain is built from TRBV11-2 and TRBJ1-6; D remains unclear. The V and J ends lost 1 base and 6 bases respectively, with 10 bases between them. The germline V gene has CDR1 SGHAT and CDR2 FQNNGV. The CDR3 runs to 15 residues. DNA of the CDR3: TGTGCCAGCAGCTTAGGAGGGATAAGTAATTCACCCCTCCACTTT. Its protein product is CASSLGGISNSPLHF.

The chain uses TRBV7-2 and TRBJ2-3, with TRBD2 identical over 10 bases. The V gene end was trimmed by 8 bases and the J gene end by 0 bases; junction bases not matched to a gene: 11. This CDR3 contains 17 residues. In germline, CDR1 is SGHTA, CDR2 FQGNSA. This CDR3 reads CASEVASGRRSTDTQYF. The CDR3 region has the DNA TGTGCCAGCGAAGTGGCTAGCGGGAGACGGAGCACAGATACGCAGTATTTT.

The chain carries TRBV3-1 (or the pseudogene TRBV3-2) and TRBJ2-7, with 8 bases that match TRBD2. The CDR3 loop spans 14 amino acids. The germline gives CDR1 LGHDT, CDR2 YNNKEL (reference sequence). J lost 6 bases, V lost 8 bases, and 12 bases had no gene match. CDR3 in amino acids: CASGPGLGPPEQYF. The CDR3 coding sequence is TGTGCCAGCGGGCCGGGACTAGGTCCTCCCGAGCAGTACTTC.

The chain links TRBV28 to TRBJ2-5, with TRBD2 as a possible D gene (7 bases). Trimming removed 6 bases at V and 5 bases at J, with 16 bases between. Looked up from germline, CDR1 is MDHEN and CDR2 is SYDVKM. The CDR3 contains 14 residues. The CDR3 nucleotides are TGTGCCAGCAGGGGGGGCGGGAGTGTGGAGACCCAGTACTTC. Its protein product is CASRGGGSVETQYF.

The chain has TRBV7-2 and TRBJ2-1, with D possibly being TRBD1 or TRBD2 (5 bases each). The CDR3 runs to 12 residues. Germline CDR1 and CDR2: SGHTA and FQGNSA. Trimming took 5 bases from V and 10 from J, leaving 12 bases between them. The CDR3 DNA sequence: TGTGCCAGCAGCCCTGGGACCGGGGAGCAGTTCTTC. As protein: CASSPGTGEQFF.

The chain is built from TRBV11-2 and TRBJ1-2; D not resolved. Trimming took off 0 bases at V and 5 bases at J, with 10 bases between the two ends. This CDR3 spans 14 amino acids. Germline V gene lookup returns CDR1 SGHAT and CDR2 FQNNGV. The CDR3 here is CASSLDGDRYGYTF. The CDR3 nucleotides read TGTGCCAGCAGCTTAGACGGGGATCGGTATGGCTACACCTTC.

This chain connects TRBV7-9 to TRBJ1-2; D gene uncertain. This CDR3 is 15 amino acids long. V lost 7 bases and J 8 bases, leaving 23 bases between the germline ends. Germline CDR1 SEHNR, CDR2 FQNEAQ (reference sequence). The CDR3 reads CASTATWTPREGYTF. CDR3 bases: TGTGCCAGCACTGCGACCTGGACTCCGAGGGAGGGCTACACCTTC.

Written as DNA, the CDR3 is TGTGCCACCCTCCGGGACATCAGCACAGATACGCAGTATTTT. This sequence encodes CATLRDISTDTQYF. The gene calls are TRBV6-6 and TRBJ2-3; TRBD1 might be the D (6 bases). The CDR3 loop spans 14 amino acids. Germline V CDR1 and CDR2: MNHNY, SVGAGI (reference sequence). V dropped 10 bases and J dropped 0 bases, with 14 bases sitting between them.

The chain combines TRBV18 with TRBJ1-1; D is possibly TRBD1 (6 bases). CDR3 length equals 14 residues. V was trimmed by 3 bases and J by 6 bases, leaving 14 bases between them. Germline loops: CDR1 KGHSH, CDR2 LQKENI. The CDR3 loop is CASSPGTGTAEAFF. The CDR3 DNA is TGTGCCAGCTCACCCGGCACAGGGACGGCTGAAGCTTTCTTT.

J is TRBJ1-2 and V is TRBV11-2; 7 positions match TRBD1. Germline lookup yields CDR1 SGHAT and CDR2 FQNNGV. Trimming cost V 8 bases and J 6 bases; bases outside gene matches: 12. This CDR3 is 14 amino acids long. The CDR3 DNA sequence: TGTGCCAGCGGCACAGGGGCCGCCCCCGATGGCTACACCTTC. Its protein is CASGTGAAPDGYTF.

The chain links TRBV11-2 to TRBJ1-1; perhaps TRBD1 as D (5 bases). The germline V gene has CDR1 SGHAT and CDR2 FQNNGV. The CDR3 sequence is 13 residues long. Trimming cost V 6 bases and J 4 bases, with 12 bases left between them. CDR3 loop: CASSLAGGTEAFF. The CDR3 nucleotides read TGTGCCAGCAGTCTGGCGGGGGGCACTGAAGCTTTCTTT.

The chain has TRBV29-1 and TRBJ2-7; TRBD1 agrees at 9 bases. CDR1 is SQVTM and CDR2 is ANQGSEA in the germline V gene. With 7 bases clipped from V and 1 base from J, the junction kept 5 bases outside the gene matches. This CDR3 has 13 residues. CDR3 nucleotides: TGCAGCGCTGGACAGGGGCCATCCTACGAGCAGTACTTC. Its protein is CSAGQGPSYEQYF.

This clone was seen more than once but under ten times. The rearrangement links TRBV11-2 to TRBJ2-3, with D unresolved. CDR3 size: 14 residues. The V and J ends lost 3 bases and 0 bases respectively, with 7 bases between them. Germline assignment: CDR1 SGHAT and CDR2 FQNNGV. CDR3 sequence (DNA): TGTGCCAGCAGCTTTCGGACGAGCACAGATACGCAGTATTTT. Encoded protein: CASSFRTSTDTQYF.

This chain connects TRBV25-1 to TRBJ2-3; TRBD1 agrees at 9 bases. This CDR3 is built from 14 residues. Per the germline V gene, CDR1 is MGHDK and CDR2 is SYGVNS. Losses at the gene ends were 5 bases for V and 5 bases for J; bases not matched to a gene: 5. The CDR3 loop is CASSKQGAKDTQYF. In DNA form, the CDR3 reads TGTGCCAGCAGTAAACAGGGGGCAAAAGATACGCAGTATTTT. Combining the CDR3 with reference TRBV25-1 and TRBJ2-3 gives the whole variable domain EADIYQTPRYLVIGTGKKITLECSQTMGHDKMYWYQQDPGMELHLIHYSYGVNSTEKGDLSSESTVSRIRTEHFPLTLESARPSHTSQYLCASSKQGAKDTQYFGPGTRLTVL.

The rearrangement links TRBV29-1 to TRBJ2-2; D is undetermined. Per the germline V gene, CDR1 is SQVTM and CDR2 is ANQGSEA. This CDR3 contains 13 residues. Trimming shortened V by 3 bases and J by 5 bases, and 10 bases separated the two germline ends. The DNA of the CDR3 is TGCAGCGTTGAGTGGCATCGGACCGGGGAGCTGTTTTTT. As protein: CSVEWHRTGELFF.

The CDR3 coding sequence is TGCAGCGCACAAACACTCGTCGTACAGGGGCTGAGGGAGACCCAGTACTTC. Translating it yields CSAQTLVVQGLRETQYF. This chain links TRBV29-1 with TRBJ2-5, with 7 nucleotides matching TRBD1. In germline, CDR1 is SQVTM, CDR2 ANQGSEA. This CDR3 is 17 amino acids long. Trimming removed 7 bases from V and 5 bases from J; junction bases left unmatched: 22.

This chain uses TRBV28 with TRBJ1-1; 12 nucleotides align to TRBD1. V shed 6 bases, J shed 4 bases, and the junction held 9 bases outside the gene matches. The CDR3 extends over 16 amino acids. Germline V gene lookup returns CDR1 MDHEN and CDR2 SYDVKM. CDR3 region: CASRRPGQGAGTEAFF. The CDR3 DNA follows: TGTGCCAGCAGACGTCCGGGACAGGGGGCTGGCACTGAAGCTTTCTTT.

V gene TRBV27 combines with J gene TRBJ1-5; no reliable D call. This CDR3 has 15 amino acids. CDR1 and CDR2 (germline): MNHEY, SMNVEV (reference sequence). Between the trimmed V and J ends, which lost 2 bases and 4 bases, there was a span of 12 bases. The CDR3 DNA reads TGTGCCAGCAGTTTAGGGCAGACCAGGAATCAGCCCCAGCATTTT. Translated, it gives CASSLGQTRNQPQHF.

This CDR3 is CRTPVQGNTF. The CDR3 DNA sequence: TGCAGAACTCCTGTACAGGGTAACACCTTC. The genes are TRBV20-1 and TRBJ1-2, with D tentatively TRBD1 (6 bases). Germline lookup yields CDR1 DFQATT and CDR2 SNEGSKA (reference sequence). This CDR3 is built from 10 residues.

The gene calls are TRBV12-3 or TRBV12-4 and TRBJ2-7, with D unresolved. The length of the CDR3 is 13 residues. Trimming stripped 2 bases from V and 2 bases from J, with 7 bases between. CDR3 protein: CASSLYTAYEQYF. CDR3 DNA sequence: TGTGCCAGCAGTTTATATACGGCCTACGAGCAGTACTTC.

This chain uses TRBV29-1 with TRBJ1-4, with 9 bases identical to TRBD1. From germline, CDR1 is SQVTM and CDR2 ANQGSEA. With V trimmed by 7 bases and J by 4 bases, 4 bases remained unmatched. This CDR3 contains 13 residues. The CDR3 DNA sequence: TGCAGCGCCCCGGACAGGGGTAATGAAAAACTGTTTTTT. This sequence encodes CSAPDRGNEKLFF.

The chain joins TRBV6-6 to TRBJ2-7; 11 nucleotides match TRBD2. There are 17 residues in the CDR3. The germline CDR1 and CDR2 sequences are MNHNY and SVGAGI (reference sequence). The trim removed 5 bases at V and 3 bases at J, leaving 12 bases unmatched. The CDR3 bases are TGTGCCAGCAGTCCTATATTACCGACTAGCGGGAACTACGAGCAGTACTTC. Its protein product is CASSPILPTSGNYEQYF.

The chain employs TRBV19 and TRBJ1-1; no reliable D call. V gave up 6 bases and J gave up 2 bases, with 4 bases separating them. The CDR3 is 11 amino acids. The germline V gene encodes CDR1 LNHDA and CDR2 SQIVND (reference sequence). In DNA, the CDR3 is TGTGCCAGTAGGTCAAACACTGAAGCTTTCTTT. As protein: CASRSNTEAFF.

The chain uses TRBV9 and TRBJ2-7; D unresolved. Germline lookup yields CDR1 SGDLS and CDR2 YYNGEE. This CDR3 region has 15 residues. Trimming pared 0 bases from V and 4 bases from J, leaving 14 bases between. CDR3 nucleotide sequence: TGTGCCAGCAGCGTAGCCCCCGCCACCCTTTACGAGCAGTACTTC. It yields the protein CASSVAPATLYEQYF. Full variable domain (outside the CDR3, taken from reference TRBV9 and TRBJ2-7): DSGVTQTPKHLITATGQRVTLRCSPRSGDLSVYWYQQSLDQGLQFLIQYYNGEERAKGNILERFSAQQFPDLHSELNLSSLELGDSALYFCASSVAPATLYEQYFGPGTRLTVT.

This clone appeared a few times. The V and J genes are TRBV18 and TRBJ2-3; TRBD2 agrees at 10 bases. Trimming took 3 bases from V and 1 from J; bases not matched to a gene: 1. The CDR3 loop spans 15 amino acids. Germline-derived CDR1 and CDR2 are KGHSH and LQKENI. In DNA form, the CDR3 reads TGTGCCAGCTCACCGGGACTAGCGCGCACAGATACGCAGTATTTT. It yields the protein CASSPGLARTDTQYF.

V usage is TRBV5-1 and J usage is TRBJ2-4; possible D gene TRBD1, 6 bases. V was pared by 0 bases and J by 7 bases, with 8 bases between. Germline CDR1 reads SGHRS; CDR2 reads YFSETQ. CDR3 size: 13 residues. The CDR3 coding sequence is TGCGCCAGCAGCTTGGGGGACACTAACATTCAGTACTTC. Encoded protein: CASSLGDTNIQYF.